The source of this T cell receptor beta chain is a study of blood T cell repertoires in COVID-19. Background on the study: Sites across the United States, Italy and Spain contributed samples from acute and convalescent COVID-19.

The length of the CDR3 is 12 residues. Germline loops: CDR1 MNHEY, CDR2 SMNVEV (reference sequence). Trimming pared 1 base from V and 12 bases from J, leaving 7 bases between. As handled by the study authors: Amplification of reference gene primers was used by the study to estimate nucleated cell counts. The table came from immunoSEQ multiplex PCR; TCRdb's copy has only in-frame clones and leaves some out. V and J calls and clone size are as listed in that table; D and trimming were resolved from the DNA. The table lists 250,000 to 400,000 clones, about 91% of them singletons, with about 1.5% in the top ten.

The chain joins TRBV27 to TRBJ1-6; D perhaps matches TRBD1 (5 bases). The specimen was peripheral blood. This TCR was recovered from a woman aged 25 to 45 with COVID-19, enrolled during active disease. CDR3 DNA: TGTGCCAGCAGTTTATTGGGGGGACCCCTCCACTTT. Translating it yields CASSLLGGPLHF.